This T cell receptor beta chain originates from a study of Ad26.COV2.S vaccination and SARS-CoV-2 variants. Study summary: Ad26.COV2.S was injected intramuscularly once or twice, 56 days apart. Findings and limits, study-wide: Analyses that measured TCR breadth and depth may have underestimated total T cell responses. The authors reported substantial breadth in spike-specific CD8+ and CD4+ T cell responses after vaccination.

In regard to this clone: The antigen is undetermined.

Treatment noted: 19 received Ad26.COV2.S at low or high dose, single or two shots; several received placebo; per-sample allocation not given. It was on day 63 after the first vaccine or placebo injection that samples were taken. The administered vaccine (an Ad26 vector) expressed Wuhan-strain SARS-CoV-2 spike. Germline values: CDR1 KGHDR, CDR2 SFDVKD. V dropped 7 bases and J dropped 4 bases, with 16 bases sitting between them. The length of the CDR3 is 15 residues. The protocol was immunoSEQ multiplex PCR, while the TCRdb copy is restricted to in-frame clones and leaves out a portion. Of around 450,000 clones in the sample, roughly nine tenths were seen once.

This sample comprised peripheral blood, obtained in a trial of Ad26.COV2.S vaccine versus placebo. The source is a person aged 18-60 years who received the Ad26.COV2.S COVID-19 vaccine or a placebo. V usage is TRBV24-1 and J usage is TRBJ2-1; possible D gene TRBD2, 6 bases. CDR3 in DNA: TGTGCCACCAGCTCACGGGCGGGACGATACAATGAGCAGTTCTTC. Protein sequence: CATSSRAGRYNEQFF.